This T cell receptor (beta chain) appears in the sequencing data of a study of technical replicates of blood from four donors. V lost 8 bases and J 0 bases, leaving 14 bases between the germline ends. This CDR3 comprises 14 residues. Germline CDR1 reads SGHTA; CDR2 reads FQGTGA. Sequenced by immunoSEQ multiplex PCR; TCRdb stores in-frame clones only, minus some. Seen here are approximately 70,000 clones, approximately 97% observed once, and the top ten hold around 0.22%. The sample was T cells isolated from PBMCs. The V gene is TRBV7-3, the J gene TRBJ2-7, with a weak D call TRBD1 (6 bases). The receptor's source is a human donor in good health. The CDR3 protein is CASPCGGDSYEQYF. The DNA for the CDR3 is TGTGCCAGCCCGTGTGGGGGCGACTCCTACGAGCAGTACTTC.